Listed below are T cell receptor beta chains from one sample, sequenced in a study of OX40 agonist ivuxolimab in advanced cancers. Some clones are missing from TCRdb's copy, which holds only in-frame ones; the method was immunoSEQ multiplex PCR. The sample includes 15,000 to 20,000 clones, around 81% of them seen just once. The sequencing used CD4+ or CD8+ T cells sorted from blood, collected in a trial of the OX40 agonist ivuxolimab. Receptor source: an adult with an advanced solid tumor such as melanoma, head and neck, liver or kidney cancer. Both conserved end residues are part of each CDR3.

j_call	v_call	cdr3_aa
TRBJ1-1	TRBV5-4	CASRLGNGVVEAFF
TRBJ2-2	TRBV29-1	CSVEGLTNTGELFF
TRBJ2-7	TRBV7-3	CASSATGFYEQYF
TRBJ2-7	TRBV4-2	CASSPFLGNEQYF
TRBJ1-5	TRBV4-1	CASSQDQGQGQPQHF
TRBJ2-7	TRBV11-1	CASSQIAGGRNEQYF
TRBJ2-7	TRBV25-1	CASSELRQGWTYEQYF
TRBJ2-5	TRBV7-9	CASSFRQGAGEETQYF
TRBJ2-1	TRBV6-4	CASSLNGNNEQFF
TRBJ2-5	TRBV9	CASSSPNTGEAWETQYF